These T cell receptor beta chains were read from a single sample in a study of OX40 agonist ivuxolimab in advanced cancers. Clones were read by immunoSEQ multiplex PCR, and TCRdb kept only the in-frame ones, dropping some. This sample carries some 86,000 clones, 94% of them seen once, and the ten largest clones take about 10%. The starting material was CD4+ or CD8+ T cells sorted from blood, obtained in a trial of the OX40 agonist ivuxolimab. These receptors were taken from an adult with an advanced solid tumor such as melanoma, head and neck, liver or kidney cancer. Each CDR3 is given with its conserved first and last residue. D genes are given only for firm matches. Clone size is shown for a subset of rows, as once, few, many or a class of expanded clone.

V	size	J	D	CDR3	DNA
TRBV5-4	NA	TRBJ1-2	NA	CASSLGGDYGYTF	TGTGCCAGCAGCTTGGGGGGTGACTATGGCTACACCTTC
TRBV2	NA	TRBJ2-4	TRBD2	CASSEGLAGSYYIQYF	TGTGCCAGCAGTGAGGGACTAGCGGGTTCGTACTACATTCAGTACTTC
TRBV15	NA	TRBJ2-1	NA	CATSRDLGDSSYNEQFF	TGTGCCACCAGCAGAGATCTGGGCGATTCCTCCTACAATGAGCAGTTCTTC
TRBV11-2	NA	TRBJ1-2	NA	CASSLVTAGGAHYGYTF	TGTGCCAGCAGCTTAGTCACCGCTGGGGGGGCTCACTATGGCTACACCTTC
TRBV5-4	NA	TRBJ2-4	TRBD1	CASSLTGTGNIQYF	TGTGCCAGCAGCTTGACCGGGACAGGAAACATTCAGTACTTC
TRBV9	once	TRBJ2-5	NA	CASSGGGQGGETQYF	TGTGCCAGCAGCGGCGGCGGACAGGGAGGGGAGACCCAGTACTTC
TRBV6-6	NA	TRBJ1-2	NA	CASQEGRRGDGYTF	TGTGCCAGCCAGGAGGGGCGGCGGGGCGATGGCTACACCTTC
TRBV19	NA	TRBJ1-5	TRBD1	CASSMETGVMNQPQHF	TGTGCCAGTAGTATGGAGACAGGGGTAATGAATCAGCCCCAGCATTTT
TRBV27	NA	TRBJ2-1	NA	CASTAILSSYNEQFF	TGTGCCAGCACCGCAATCCTGAGCTCCTACAATGAGCAGTTCTTC
TRBV5-4	NA	TRBJ1-2	NA	CASSSGSFTYGYTF	TGTGCCAGCAGCTCCGGCTCATTCACCTATGGCTACACCTTC